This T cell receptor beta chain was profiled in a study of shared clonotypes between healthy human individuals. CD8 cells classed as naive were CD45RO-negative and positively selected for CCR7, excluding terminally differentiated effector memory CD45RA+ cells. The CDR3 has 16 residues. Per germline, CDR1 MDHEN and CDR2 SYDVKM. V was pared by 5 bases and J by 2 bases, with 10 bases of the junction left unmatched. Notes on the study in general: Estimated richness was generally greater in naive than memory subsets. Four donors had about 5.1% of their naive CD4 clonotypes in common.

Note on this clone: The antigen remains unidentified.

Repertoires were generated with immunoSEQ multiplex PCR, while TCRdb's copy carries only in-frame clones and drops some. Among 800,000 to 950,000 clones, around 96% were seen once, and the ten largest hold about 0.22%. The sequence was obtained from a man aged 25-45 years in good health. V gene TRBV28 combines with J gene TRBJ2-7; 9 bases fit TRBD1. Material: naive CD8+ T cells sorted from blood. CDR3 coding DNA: TGTGCCAGCAGTGTAAGCCGGGACAGGGTCACCTACGAGCAGTACTTC. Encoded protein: CASSVSRDRVTYEQYF.